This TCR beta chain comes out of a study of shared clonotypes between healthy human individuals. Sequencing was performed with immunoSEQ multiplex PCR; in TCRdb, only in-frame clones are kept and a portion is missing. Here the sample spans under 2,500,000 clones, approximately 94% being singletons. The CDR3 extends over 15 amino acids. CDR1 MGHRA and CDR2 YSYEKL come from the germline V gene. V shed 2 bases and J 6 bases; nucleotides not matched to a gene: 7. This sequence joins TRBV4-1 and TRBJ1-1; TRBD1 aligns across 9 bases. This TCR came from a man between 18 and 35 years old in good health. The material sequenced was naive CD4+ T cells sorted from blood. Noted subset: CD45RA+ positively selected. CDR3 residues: CASSQNDRGVSEAFF. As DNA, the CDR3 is TGCGCCAGCAGCCAAAACGACAGGGGGGTCTCTGAAGCTTTCTTT.